The rows below give T cell receptor beta chains drawn from one sample of a study of T cells in Graves' hyperthyroidism and ophthalmopathy. TCRdb processed the multiplex PCR reads anew with MiXCR; each CDR3 protein has one entry. The sample has about 720,000 distinct CDR3 sequences, roughly 17% seen once. Input material: blood. The receptors derive from a man aged 18 to 35 with Graves' hyperthyroidism. The CDR3 runs from the conserved cysteine through the conserved F or W. Fields, in order: J gene, clone size, D gene, V gene, CDR3 DNA, CDR3 protein. D genes are given only for firm matches. Some rows have no size entry. The others give once, few or many, or a class for an expanded clone.

J gene: TRBJ2-3
clone size: few
D gene: TRBD1
V gene: TRBV30
CDR3 DNA: TGTGCCAAAGACTCGAGGACAGGATATTTAGATACGCAGTATTTT
CDR3 protein: CAKDSRTGYLDTQYF

J gene: TRBJ1-2
clone size: many
D gene: TRBD1
V gene: TRBV12-3/TRBV12-4
CDR3 DNA: TGTGCCAGCATGAAACAGGGGATAGACGGCTACACCTTC
CDR3 protein: CASMKQGIDGYTF

J gene: TRBJ1-4
clone size: many
D gene: -
V gene: TRBV12-3/TRBV12-4
CDR3 DNA: TGTGCCAGCAGTTTCATCTGGAGGGGTCGGAGCGAAAAACTGTTTTTT
CDR3 protein: CASSFIWRGRSEKLFF

J gene: TRBJ1-6
clone size: many
D gene: -
V gene: TRBV7-9
CDR3 DNA: TGTGCCAGCAGCTTGGCGAGGGACTCACCCCTCCACTTT
CDR3 protein: CASSLARDSPLHF

J gene: TRBJ1-5
clone size: few
D gene: -
V gene: TRBV28
CDR3 DNA: TGTGCCAGCAGGGGGGGTTGGCCCCAGCATTTT
CDR3 protein: CASRGGWPQHF

J gene: TRBJ2-5
clone size: many
D gene: -
V gene: TRBV12-3/TRBV12-4
CDR3 DNA: TGTGCCAGCTCCCGGGACACTAACCAAGAGACCCAGTACTTC
CDR3 protein: CASSRDTNQETQYF

J gene: TRBJ2-5
clone size: -
D gene: -
V gene: TRBV28
CDR3 DNA: TGTGCCAGCAGTTTATCCAGAGAGACCCGGTACTTC
CDR3 protein: CASSLSRETRYF

J gene: TRBJ2-6
clone size: -
D gene: -
V gene: TRBV6-4
CDR3 DNA: TGTGCCAGCAGTGAAATTATGCGGTCTGGGGCCAACGTCCTGACTTTC
CDR3 protein: CASSEIMRSGANVLTF

J gene: TRBJ2-3
clone size: few
D gene: TRBD2
V gene: TRBV20-1
CDR3 DNA: TGCAGTGCTAGCACCCTAGCGGAGATCACAGATACGCAGTATTTT
CDR3 protein: CSASTLAEITDTQYF

J gene: TRBJ2-7
clone size: few
D gene: -
V gene: TRBV7-9
CDR3 DNA: TGTGCCAGCAGCCCACAGGGGGCGGGAGGATTCAAGGGAGAGCAGTACTTC
CDR3 protein: CASSPQGAGGFKGEQYF

J gene: TRBJ2-6
clone size: many
D gene: -
V gene: TRBV28
CDR3 DNA: TGTGCCAGCAGAGGCGGAAGCTCTGGGGCCAACGTCCTGACTTTC
CDR3 protein: CASRGGSSGANVLTF

J gene: TRBJ1-1
clone size: -
D gene: -
V gene: TRBV11-2
CDR3 DNA: TGTGCCAGCAGCTTAGACCCAGGGTGGGCTGAAGCTTTCTTT
CDR3 protein: CASSLDPGWAEAFF

J gene: TRBJ2-1
clone size: many
D gene: TRBD2
V gene: TRBV7-9
CDR3 DNA: TGTGCCAGCAGCTTAGGTGGTAGCGGGTTCAGCTCCTACAATGAGCAGTTCTTC
CDR3 protein: CASSLGGSGFSSYNEQFF

J gene: TRBJ2-7
clone size: few
D gene: -
V gene: TRBV28
CDR3 DNA: TGTGCCAGCTTCACGCCCCCCTCCTACGAGCAGTACTTC
CDR3 protein: CASFTPPSYEQYF

J gene: TRBJ1-1
clone size: few
D gene: -
V gene: TRBV4-1
CDR3 DNA: TGCGCCAGCAGCCAAGATCCAGCGAACACTGAAGCTTTCTTT
CDR3 protein: CASSQDPANTEAFF

J gene: TRBJ2-1
clone size: -
D gene: TRBD1
V gene: TRBV20-1
CDR3 DNA: TGCAGTGCTACCGCAGGGGGTGAGCAGTTCTTC
CDR3 protein: CSATAGGEQFF

J gene: TRBJ2-7
clone size: -
D gene: -
V gene: TRBV7-3
CDR3 DNA: TGTGCCAGCAGCTTACAGCCAGGGTTGTCCTACGAGCAGTACTTC
CDR3 protein: CASSLQPGLSYEQYF

J gene: TRBJ1-1
clone size: -
D gene: -
V gene: TRBV4-3
CDR3 DNA: TGCGCCAGCAGCCAGAAGACAGGCCCGAACACTGAAGCTTTCTTT
CDR3 protein: CASSQKTGPNTEAFF

J gene: TRBJ2-2
clone size: many
D gene: -
V gene: TRBV29-1
CDR3 DNA: TGCAGCGTCACGGGACACCTCTTGGGGACCGGGGAGCTGTTTTTT
CDR3 protein: CSVTGHLLGTGELFF

J gene: TRBJ2-1
clone size: -
D gene: TRBD2
V gene: TRBV20-1
CDR3 DNA: TGCAGTGCCCCGTCTAGCGGAAACAATGAGCAGTTCTTC
CDR3 protein: CSAPSSGNNEQFF

J gene: TRBJ2-7
clone size: few
D gene: TRBD1
V gene: TRBV12-3/TRBV12-4
CDR3 DNA: TGTGCCAGCACCCCAGGGGGCGTCGAGCAGTACTTC
CDR3 protein: CASTPGGVEQYF

J gene: TRBJ2-2
clone size: few
D gene: -
V gene: TRBV28
CDR3 DNA: TGTGCCACAGGGGAGGAGAACACCGGGGAGCTGTTTTTT
CDR3 protein: CATGEENTGELFF

J gene: TRBJ1-6
clone size: many
D gene: -
V gene: TRBV3-1
CDR3 DNA: TGTGCCAGCAGCCTTGCACAGGGAAATTCACCCCTCCACTTT
CDR3 protein: CASSLAQGNSPLHF

J gene: TRBJ1-4
clone size: -
D gene: TRBD1
V gene: TRBV20-1
CDR3 DNA: TGCAGTGCCCCGGACAGGGGGCGGACTAATGAAAAACTGTTTTTT
CDR3 protein: CSAPDRGRTNEKLFF

J gene: TRBJ2-7
clone size: many
D gene: TRBD1
V gene: TRBV5-5
CDR3 DNA: TGTGCCAGCACCACCATCGGGACAGGGTCCTACGAGCAGTACTTC
CDR3 protein: CASTTIGTGSYEQYF

J gene: TRBJ2-7
clone size: many
D gene: -
V gene: TRBV30
CDR3 DNA: TGTGCCTGGAGTGTACGGGGAGGAACCTACGAGCAGTACTTC
CDR3 protein: CAWSVRGGTYEQYF

J gene: TRBJ2-7
clone size: many
D gene: TRBD2
V gene: TRBV18
CDR3 DNA: TGTGCCAGCTCACCATGGGGACTAGCTCACGAGCAGTACTTC
CDR3 protein: CASSPWGLAHEQYF

J gene: TRBJ1-1
clone size: many
D gene: TRBD1
V gene: TRBV5-5
CDR3 DNA: TGTGCCAGCAGCCGCACCGGGACAGCGAACACTGAAGCTTTCTTT
CDR3 protein: CASSRTGTANTEAFF

J gene: TRBJ2-2
clone size: few
D gene: -
V gene: TRBV20-1
CDR3 DNA: TGCAGTGCTAGAGTTCAGAACACCGGGGAGCTGTTTTTT
CDR3 protein: CSARVQNTGELFF

J gene: TRBJ1-1
clone size: -
D gene: -
V gene: TRBV6-1
CDR3 DNA: TGTGCCAGCAGCCCAAGGGTCGGAACTGAAGCTTTCTTT
CDR3 protein: CASSPRVGTEAFF

J gene: TRBJ1-2
clone size: -
D gene: TRBD1
V gene: TRBV10-3
CDR3 DNA: TGTGCCATCAGACGACAGGGAGTAGATGGCTACACCTTC
CDR3 protein: CAIRRQGVDGYTF

J gene: TRBJ2-7
clone size: -
D gene: -
V gene: TRBV5-1
CDR3 DNA: TGCGCCAGCAGCTTGGCAGGCGTGTCAGAGCAGTACTTC
CDR3 protein: CASSLAGVSEQYF

J gene: TRBJ2-7
clone size: many
D gene: TRBD1
V gene: TRBV27
CDR3 DNA: TGTGCCAGCAGTTTCACGGCTGGAACAGGGGGCACCGACGAGCAGTACTTC
CDR3 protein: CASSFTAGTGGTDEQYF

J gene: TRBJ2-1
clone size: many
D gene: TRBD2
V gene: TRBV12-3/TRBV12-4
CDR3 DNA: TGTGCCAGCAGACCGAGCGGGAGAAACAATGAGCAGTTCTTC
CDR3 protein: CASRPSGRNNEQFF

J gene: TRBJ2-5
clone size: -
D gene: -
V gene: TRBV12-3/TRBV12-4
CDR3 DNA: TGTGCCAGCAGTTCCGGGACTGGGGAGATGGAGACCCAGTACTTC
CDR3 protein: CASSSGTGEMETQYF

J gene: TRBJ2-7
clone size: many
D gene: TRBD1
V gene: TRBV28
CDR3 DNA: TGTGCCAGCTCATCTGGACAGGGGTGGGAGCAATACTTC
CDR3 protein: CASSSGQGWEQYF

J gene: TRBJ2-1
clone size: many
D gene: -
V gene: TRBV5-1
CDR3 DNA: TGCGCCAGCAGCTTGAGAACGCGGGGAGGCCCCTACAATGAGCAGTTCTTC
CDR3 protein: CASSLRTRGGPYNEQFF

J gene: TRBJ2-3
clone size: few
D gene: -
V gene: TRBV12-3/TRBV12-4
CDR3 DNA: TGTGCCAGCACTCTTTATGGTCCCACAGATACGCAGTATTTT
CDR3 protein: CASTLYGPTDTQYF

J gene: TRBJ2-1
clone size: -
D gene: TRBD2
V gene: TRBV24-1
CDR3 DNA: TGTGCCACCAGTGATTGGCGGGAGGGATACAATGAGCAGTTCTTC
CDR3 protein: CATSDWREGYNEQFF

J gene: TRBJ1-6
clone size: few
D gene: -
V gene: TRBV28
CDR3 DNA: TGTGCCAGTCGAAGTGGACCCCTCCACTTT
CDR3 protein: CASRSGPLHF

J gene: TRBJ2-3
clone size: -
D gene: -
V gene: TRBV5-1
CDR3 DNA: TGCGCCAGCAGCTTCCTTCTAGCGAGCGCAGATACGCAGTATTTT
CDR3 protein: CASSFLLASADTQYF